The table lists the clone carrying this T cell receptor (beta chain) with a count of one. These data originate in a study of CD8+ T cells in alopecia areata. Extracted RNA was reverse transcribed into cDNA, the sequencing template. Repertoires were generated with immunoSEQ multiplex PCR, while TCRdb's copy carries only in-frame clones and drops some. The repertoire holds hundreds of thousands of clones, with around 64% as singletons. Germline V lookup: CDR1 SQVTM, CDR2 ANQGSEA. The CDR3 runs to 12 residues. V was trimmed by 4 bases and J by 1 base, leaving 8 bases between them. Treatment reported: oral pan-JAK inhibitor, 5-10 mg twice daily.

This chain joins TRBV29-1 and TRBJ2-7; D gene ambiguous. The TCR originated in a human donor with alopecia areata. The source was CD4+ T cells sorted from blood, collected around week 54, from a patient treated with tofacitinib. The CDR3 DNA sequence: TGCAGCGTTGCAAAGGAATCCTACGAGCAGTACTTC. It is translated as CSVAKESYEQYF.